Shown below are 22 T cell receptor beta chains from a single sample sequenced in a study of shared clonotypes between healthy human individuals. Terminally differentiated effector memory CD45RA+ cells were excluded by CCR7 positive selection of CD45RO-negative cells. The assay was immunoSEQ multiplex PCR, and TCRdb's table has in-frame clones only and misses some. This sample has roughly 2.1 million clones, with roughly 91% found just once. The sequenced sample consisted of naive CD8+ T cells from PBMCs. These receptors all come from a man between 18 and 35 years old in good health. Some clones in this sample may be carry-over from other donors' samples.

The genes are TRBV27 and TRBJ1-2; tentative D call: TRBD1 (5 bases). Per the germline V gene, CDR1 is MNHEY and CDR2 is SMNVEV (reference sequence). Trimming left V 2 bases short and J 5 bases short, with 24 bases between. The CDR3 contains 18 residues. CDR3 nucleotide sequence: TGTGCCAGCAGTTTAGTAGTGATTCGCGGGGCGGTTGGGTATGGCTACACCTTC. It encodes CASSLVVIRGAVGYGYTF.

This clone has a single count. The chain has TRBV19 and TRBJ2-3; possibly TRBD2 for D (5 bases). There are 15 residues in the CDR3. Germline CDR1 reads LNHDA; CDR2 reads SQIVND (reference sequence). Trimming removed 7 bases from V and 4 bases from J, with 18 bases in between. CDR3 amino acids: CASNVRAGTADTQYF. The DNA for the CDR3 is TGTGCCAGTAACGTACGGGCGGGTACGGCAGATACGCAGTATTTT.

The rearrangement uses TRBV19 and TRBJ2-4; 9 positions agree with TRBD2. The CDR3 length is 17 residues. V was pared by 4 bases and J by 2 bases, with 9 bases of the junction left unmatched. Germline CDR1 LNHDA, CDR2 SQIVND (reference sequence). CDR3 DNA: TGTGCCAGTAGTACTATTCCTAGCGGGGCCCCCAAAAACATTCAGTACTTC. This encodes CASSTIPSGAPKNIQYF.

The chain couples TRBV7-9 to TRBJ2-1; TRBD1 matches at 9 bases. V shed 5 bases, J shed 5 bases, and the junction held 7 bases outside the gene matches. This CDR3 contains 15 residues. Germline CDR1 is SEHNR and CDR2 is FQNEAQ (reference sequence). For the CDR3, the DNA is TGTGCCAGCAGCATTCCGGGACAGGGAAACAATGAGCAGTTCTTC. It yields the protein CASSIPGQGNNEQFF.

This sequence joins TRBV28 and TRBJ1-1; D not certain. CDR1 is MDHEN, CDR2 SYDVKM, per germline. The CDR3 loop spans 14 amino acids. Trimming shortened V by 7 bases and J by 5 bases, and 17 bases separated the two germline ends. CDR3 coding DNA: TGTGCCAGCACACAAGTCGGGGTGAGGACTGAAGCTTTCTTT. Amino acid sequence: CASTQVGVRTEAFF. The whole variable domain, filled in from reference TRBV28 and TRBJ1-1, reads DVKVTQSSRYLVKRTGEKVFLECVQDMDHENMFWYRQDPGLGLRLIYFSYDVKMKEKGDIPEGYSVSREKKERFSLILESASTNQTSMYLCASTQVGVRTEAFFGQGTRLTVV.

The CDR3 DNA follows: TGTGCCAGTACAGCACTAGCGTACAGCTCCTACAATGAGCAGTTCTTC. This codes for CASTALAYSSYNEQFF. The V gene is TRBV19, the J gene TRBJ2-1; 7 nucleotides line up with TRBD2. Germline V lookup: CDR1 LNHDA, CDR2 SQIVND (reference sequence). V was pared by 7 bases and J by 0 bases, with 9 bases of the junction left unmatched. The CDR3 runs 16 residues.

CDR3 loop: CASSFGAGVEETQYF. DNA for the CDR3: TGTGCCAGCAGTTTCGGGGCAGGGGTAGAAGAGACCCAGTACTTC. This sequence joins TRBV28 and TRBJ2-5; tentative D call: TRBD1 (6 bases). The V gene lost 3 bases and the J gene lost 3 bases, with 14 bases spanning the gap. The CDR3 consists of 15 residues. Germline CDR1 and CDR2: MDHEN and SYDVKM.

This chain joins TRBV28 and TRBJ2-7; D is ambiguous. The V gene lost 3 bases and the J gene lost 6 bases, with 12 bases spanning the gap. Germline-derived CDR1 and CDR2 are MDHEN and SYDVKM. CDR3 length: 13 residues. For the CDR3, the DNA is TGTGCCAGCAGTTTTAGGACCTACCCCGAGCAGTACTTC. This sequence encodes CASSFRTYPEQYF.

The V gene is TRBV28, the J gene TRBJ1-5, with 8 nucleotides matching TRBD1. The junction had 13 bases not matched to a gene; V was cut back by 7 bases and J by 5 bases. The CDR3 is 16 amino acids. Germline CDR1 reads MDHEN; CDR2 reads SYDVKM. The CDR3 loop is CASNQMDRVWDQPQHF. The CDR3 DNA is TGTGCCAGCAACCAAATGGACAGGGTATGGGATCAGCCCCAGCATTTT.

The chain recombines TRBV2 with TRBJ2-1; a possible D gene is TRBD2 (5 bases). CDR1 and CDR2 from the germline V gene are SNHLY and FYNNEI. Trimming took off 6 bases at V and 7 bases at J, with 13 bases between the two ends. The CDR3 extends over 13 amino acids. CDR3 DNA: TGTGCCAGCAGCCCTCCGGGGTTGAATGAGCAGTTCTTC. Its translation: CASSPPGLNEQFF.

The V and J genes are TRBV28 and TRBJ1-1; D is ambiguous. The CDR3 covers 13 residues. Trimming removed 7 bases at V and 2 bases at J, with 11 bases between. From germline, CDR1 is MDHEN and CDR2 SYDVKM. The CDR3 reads CASTYGENTEAFF. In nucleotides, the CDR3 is TGTGCCAGCACCTATGGGGAAAACACTGAAGCTTTCTTT.

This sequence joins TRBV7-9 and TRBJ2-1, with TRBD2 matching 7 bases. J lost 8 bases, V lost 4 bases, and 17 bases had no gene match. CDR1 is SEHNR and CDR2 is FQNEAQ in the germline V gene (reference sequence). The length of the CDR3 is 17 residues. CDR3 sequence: CASSYSFQRETDHEQFF. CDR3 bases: TGTGCCAGCAGCTATTCTTTTCAGCGGGAAACAGACCATGAGCAGTTCTTC.

The CDR3: CASSYLGLGDEQFF. The CDR3 nucleotides read TGTGCCAGCAGTTACCTTGGACTGGGAGACGAGCAGTTCTTC. This chain joins TRBV27 and TRBJ2-1; a possible D gene is TRBD2 (5 bases). This CDR3 contains 14 residues. V was shortened by 4 bases and J by 10 bases, with 17 bases between the two germline ends. Germline values: CDR1 MNHEY, CDR2 SMNVEV (reference sequence).

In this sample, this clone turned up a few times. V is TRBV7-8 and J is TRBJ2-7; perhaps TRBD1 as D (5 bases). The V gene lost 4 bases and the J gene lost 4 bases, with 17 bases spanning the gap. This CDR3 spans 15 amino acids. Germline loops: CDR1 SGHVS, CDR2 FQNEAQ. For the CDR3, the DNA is TGTGCCAGCAGCTGGAAGGGGTTTGGTCAGTACGAGCAGTACTTC. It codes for CASSWKGFGQYEQYF.

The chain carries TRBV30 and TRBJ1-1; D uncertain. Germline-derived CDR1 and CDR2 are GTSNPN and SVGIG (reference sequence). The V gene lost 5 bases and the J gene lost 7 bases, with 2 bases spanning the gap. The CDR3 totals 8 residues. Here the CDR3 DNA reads TGTGCCTGGGGTGAAGCTTTCTTT. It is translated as CAWGEAFF.

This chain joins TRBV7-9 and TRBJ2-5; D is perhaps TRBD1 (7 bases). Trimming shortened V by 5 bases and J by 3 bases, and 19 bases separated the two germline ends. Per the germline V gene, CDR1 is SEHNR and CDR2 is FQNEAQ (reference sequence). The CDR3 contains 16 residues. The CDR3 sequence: CASSALRDSHEETQYF. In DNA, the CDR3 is TGTGCCAGCAGCGCCCTGCGGGACAGCCACGAAGAGACCCAGTACTTC. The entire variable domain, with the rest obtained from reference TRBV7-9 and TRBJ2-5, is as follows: DTGVSQNPRHKITKRGQNVTFRCDPISEHNRLYWYRQTLGQGPEFLTYFQNEAQLEKSRLLSDRFSAERPKGSFSTLEIQRTEQGDSAMYLCASSALRDSHEETQYFGPGTRLLVL.

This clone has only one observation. The CDR3 DNA sequence: TGTGCCAGCAGCTTAGTGGGCCCCCAAGGTCGCGAGCAGTACTTC. Protein: CASSLVGPQGREQYF. The chain joins TRBV11-2 to TRBJ2-7; D gene uncertain. Germline assignment: CDR1 SGHAT and CDR2 FQNNGV. V lost 1 base and J 6 bases, leaving 16 bases between the germline ends. The CDR3 covers 15 residues.

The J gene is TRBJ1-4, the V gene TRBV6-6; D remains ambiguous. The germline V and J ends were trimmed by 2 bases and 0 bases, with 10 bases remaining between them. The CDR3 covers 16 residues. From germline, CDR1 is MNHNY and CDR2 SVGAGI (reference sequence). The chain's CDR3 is CASSYPGEATNEKLFF. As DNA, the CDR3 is TGTGCCAGCAGTTACCCCGGGGAAGCAACTAATGAAAAACTGTTTTTT.

CDR3: CASSSGGGGYNEQFF. The CDR3 bases are TGTGCCAGCAGCTCCGGAGGTGGTGGCTACAATGAGCAGTTCTTC. V is TRBV13 and J is TRBJ2-1; D is possibly TRBD2 (5 bases). Between the trimmed V and J ends, which lost 4 bases and 3 bases, there was a span of 13 bases. CDR1 PRHDT and CDR2 FYEKMQ come from the germline V gene (reference sequence). The CDR3 spans 15 residues.

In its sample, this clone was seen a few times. The DNA of the CDR3 is TGTGCCAGTAGGCTGGACAGCCGGAACACTGAAGCTTTCTTT. As protein: CASRLDSRNTEAFF. The rearrangement links TRBV19 to TRBJ1-1, with a weak D call TRBD1 (6 bases). V lost 6 bases, J lost 1 base, and 12 bases lay in between. Germline values: CDR1 LNHDA, CDR2 SQIVND (reference sequence). This CDR3 has 14 amino acids.

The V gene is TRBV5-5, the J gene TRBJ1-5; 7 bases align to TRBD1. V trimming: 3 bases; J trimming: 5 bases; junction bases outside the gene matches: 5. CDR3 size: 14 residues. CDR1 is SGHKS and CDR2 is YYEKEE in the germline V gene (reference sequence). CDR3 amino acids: CASSWRTGDQPQHF. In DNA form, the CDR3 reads TGTGCCAGCAGCTGGCGGACAGGAGATCAGCCCCAGCATTTT.

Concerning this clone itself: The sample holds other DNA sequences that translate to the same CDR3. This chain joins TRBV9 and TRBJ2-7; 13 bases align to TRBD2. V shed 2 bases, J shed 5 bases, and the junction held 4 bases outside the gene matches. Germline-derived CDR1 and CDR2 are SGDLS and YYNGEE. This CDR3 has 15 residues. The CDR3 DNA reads TGTGCCAGCAGCGTCGGACTAGCGGGAGTAGACGAGCAGTACTTC. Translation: CASSVGLAGVDEQYF.